This T cell receptor (beta chain) was captured in a study of blood T cell repertoires in COVID-19. Overall study: The analysed material was cDNA or gDNA that came from T cells, B-cell-depleted T cells, or PBMCs.

Patients of the Seattle cohort, enrolled during active infection, were followed longitudinally. V was shortened by 0 bases and J by 7 bases, with 6 bases between the two germline ends. The germline gives CDR1 GTSNPN, CDR2 SVGIG (reference sequence). This CDR3 has 11 amino acids. Authors' methods: Reference gene primer amplification yielded estimated nucleated cell counts. Generated by immunoSEQ multiplex PCR, the TCRdb table keeps only in-frame clones and is missing some. That table furnishes V, J and clone size, whereas the DNA furnished D and trimming. The sample yields around 150,000 clones, about 90% seen once.

This TCR was recovered from a man aged 30-40 years with COVID-19, enrolled during active disease. Sample: peripheral blood. This rearrangement joins TRBV30 to TRBJ1-2; D is unresolved. The CDR3 here is CAWSVLVGYTF. The CDR3 region has the DNA TGTGCCTGGAGTGTACTTGTTGGCTACACCTTC.